This TCR beta chain is from a study of blood T cell repertoires in COVID-19 (dated by TCRdb to about 2020). Turning to the overall study: Samples covering the acute and convalescent phases of COVID-19 were provided by collaborators in the United States, Italy and Spain. The material from the prospective study consisted of cDNA or gDNA derived from T cells, B-cell-depleted T cells, or PBMCs. Where available, HLA class I and class II types were taken from metadata supplied by the sample provider and were not determined by assay-based typing. Nearly every sample came with metadata listing a de-identified subject ID, COVID-19 status, age in years and sex. The repertoires were released in a freely available public database intended as a resource for research on the immune response to SARS-CoV-2. Subjects who had been exposed to COVID-19, were actively infected with it, or had recovered from it provided the deeply sampled blood TCRbeta repertoires that made up the dataset. Samples came from the ongoing ImmuneRACE study (first 160 participants) plus 1,254 subjects from 6 global collaborators. Results the study describes overall, beyond this receptor: The quantity of clinical and demographic metadata differed by source and by participant and was supplied without curation.

The immunoSEQ Assay, a bias-controlled multiplex PCR, was used to amplify TCRbeta CDR3 regions from genomic DNA. Under the source paper's analysis protocol: Within the assay, amplification of reference gene primers was used to estimate how many nucleated cells each sample contained. To quantify the absolute abundance of each unique TCRbeta CDR3 rearrangement, sequence reads were collapsed and filtered. For each sample, productive Simpson clonality was calculated as the square root of Simpson's diversity index over productive rearrangements. What TCRdb holds here is the immuneACCESS table cut down to in-frame rearrangements. Part of the clones is not present; checked against another copy, under half of the missing clones reflect an unresolved V gene, and the others are unexplained. V and J calls and clone size are those listed in that table; D and trimming were worked out from the DNA. The sample contains some 270,000 clones, approximately 90% of them found a single time. Of the sample, about 3% falls within the top ten clones.

Participants in the prospective study were enrolled through a virtual design, were aged roughly 18 to 90 years, and lived in 24 United States geographic areas. In the prospective study, cohorts were assigned on the basis of participant-reported clinical history obtained from a screening survey and a study questionnaire. Exposed participants had been in contact with someone with a PCR-confirmed or clinician-diagnosed COVID-19 case within 2 weeks of study entry. Each participant in the prospective study had whole blood, serum and a nasopharyngeal or oropharyngeal swab collected by mobile phlebotomists. Prospective study participants could optionally give additional blood draws and questionnaires over an approximately 2-month period. Before DNA extraction, blood samples from the prospective study were shipped at room temperature or frozen. Via the germline V gene, CDR1 is MDHEN and CDR2 SYDVKM. V is clipped by 5 bases and J by 5 bases, and the sequence between their germline boundaries is 3 bases long. From the cysteine through the phenylalanine, the CDR3 covers 10 amino acids. Kept here is only the CDR3 DNA, which spans 30 bases and is read in frame from base 1.

About this clone itself: The antigen this receptor binds is unknown. Base qualities are not recorded, but no much larger clone differs from it by a single base.

The sequence is built from TRBV28 and TRBJ2-5; confidence is insufficient to name the D gene. The receptor was derived from a middle-aged man who had been exposed to COVID-19. Input material: PBMCs or T cells enriched from blood (not recorded which). For the CDR3, the sequence is CASSQETQYF. The DNA sequence follows: TGTGCCAGCAGTCAGGAGACCCAGTACTTC.